The clone carrying this TCR beta chain has just a few counts. Its antigen is not known. This record belongs to a study of T cell responses to AZD1222 COVID-19 vaccine. Across the study: Second doses at about 4 or about 12 weeks were pooled. General study results and limits: Two AZD1222 administrations were followed by greater Spike-specific TCR breadth and depth. A mostly white British donor set with more females was recruited, and clonal diversity was possibly underestimated. Only a handful of AZD1222 recipients, roughly six in all, had baseline seropositivity.

The method was immunoSEQ multiplex PCR; TCRdb's version includes in-frame clones alone and lacks a portion of them. Of around 130,000 clones detected, over 90% appear once; the ten largest clones hold roughly 5.9%. The V end was cut by 4 bases, the J end by 3 bases, with 18 bases between. The CDR3 sequence is 16 residues long. Germline CDR1 is LGHDT and CDR2 is YNNKEL (reference sequence). This sequence was found in an adult in good health. The specimen comprised peripheral blood, sampled on day 0 of AZD1222 vaccination. The chain couples TRBV3-1 (or the pseudogene TRBV3-2) to TRBJ1-1; D is unclear. The CDR3 sequence is CASSPYETGRDTEAFF. The DNA for the CDR3 is TGTGCCAGCAGCCCCTACGAGACGGGGAGGGACACTGAAGCTTTCTTT.